These 11 T cell receptor beta chains were all obtained from the same sample, sequenced in a study of breast tumors, draining lymph nodes, adjacent tissues. The lymph nodes were axillary draining lymph nodes from breast cancer patients. One entry per CDR3 protein results from TCRdb running MiXCR on the multiplex PCR reads. The sample yields roughly 130,000 distinct CDR3 sequences, approximately 29% seen once. Material: axillary lymph node tissue. Every receptor here comes from a female donor with breast cancer. Some clones in this sample may be carry-over from other donors' samples.

Ten or more counts support this clonotype. The chain employs TRBV14 and TRBJ2-7; 7 bases map to TRBD2. The CDR3 has 15 amino acids. The V gene end was trimmed by 6 bases and the J gene end by 7 bases; junction bases not matched to a gene: 15. Germline lookup yields CDR1 SGHDN and CDR2 FVKESK. The CDR3 protein is CASSHGGSRSGEQYV. CDR3 in DNA: TGTGCCAGCAGTCACGGGGGGTCAAGGTCGGGGGAGCAGTACGTC.

This chain links TRBV12-5 with TRBJ2-3, with D unresolved. CDR3 length: 13 amino acids. Germline assignment: CDR1 LGHNT and CDR2 FRNRAP. V gave up 2 bases and J gave up 2 bases, with 5 bases separating them. This chain's CDR3 is CASGLSNTDTQYF. In nucleotides, the CDR3 is TGTGCTAGTGGTTTGTCTAACACAGATACGCAGTATTTT. The whole variable domain, filled in from reference TRBV12-5 and TRBJ2-3, reads DARVTQTPRHKVTEMGQEVTMRCQPILGHNTVFWYRQTMMQGLELLAYFRNRAPLDDSGMPKDRFSAEMPDATLATLKIQPSEPRDSAVYFCASGLSNTDTQYFGPGTRLTVL.

This clonotype was seen repeatedly, ten times or more. J is TRBJ1-6 and V is TRBV5-5, with D tentatively TRBD1 (5 bases). The germline V gene encodes CDR1 SGHKS and CDR2 YYEKEE (reference sequence). The CDR3 has 11 residues. Trimming stripped 3 bases from V and 12 bases from J, with 7 bases between. The DNA of the CDR3 is TGTGCCAGCAGCTCAGGGAGACCCCTCCACTTT. Translating it yields CASSSGRPLHF.

This clonotype was seen many times. CDR3 coding DNA: TGTGCCAGCAGCTTAGATGACAGGGGGAATCAGCCCCAGCATTTT. This codes for CASSLDDRGNQPQHF. The rearrangement joins TRBV11-2 to TRBJ1-5; 9 bases agree with TRBD1. The CDR3 is 15 residues long. Germline trimming cut 0 bases from V and 4 bases from J; bases unmatched to any gene: 1. Germline CDR1 and CDR2: SGHAT and FQNNGV.

The rearrangement joins TRBV12-3 or TRBV12-4 to TRBJ2-5, with D tentatively TRBD1 or TRBD2 (7 bases each). CDR3 length equals 15 residues. V gave up 4 bases and J gave up 1 base, with 13 bases separating them. CDR3 DNA: TGTGCCAGCAGTTCGGGGGGACAGAGCCAAGAGACCCAGTACTTC. Translation gives CASSSGGQSQETQYF.

Comment on this clonotype: A single base separates this from a much larger clone, so it may be a read error. This chain links TRBV30 with TRBJ1-5, with D possibly being TRBD1 (6 bases). Germline assignment: CDR1 GTSNPN and CDR2 SVGIG (reference sequence). This CDR3 comprises 13 residues. The CDR3 DNA reads TGTGCCCGGAGCCCCGGGGGCTCGCAGCCCCAGCATTTT. Translation: CARSPGGSQPQHF.

This clonotype was observed at least ten times. The V gene is TRBV7-8, the J gene TRBJ2-2; D ambiguous. The length of the CDR3 is 16 residues. From germline, CDR1 is SGHVS and CDR2 FQNEAQ. V lost 5 bases and J 4 bases, leaving 17 bases between the germline ends. The CDR3 spells CASSPTPVGVTGELFF. CDR3 nucleotides: TGTGCCAGCAGCCCAACGCCGGTAGGAGTCACCGGGGAGCTGTTTTTT.

This clonotype was recorded many times. The V call is TRBV2, the J call TRBJ1-5; 7 bases fit TRBD1. CDR3 size: 17 residues. The trim removed 6 bases at V and 2 bases at J, leaving 13 bases unmatched. CDR1 and CDR2 (germline): SNHLY, FYNNEI. The CDR3 DNA sequence: TGTGCCAGCAGACGGACAGGAGGAATAATGGGCAATCAGCCCCAGCATTTT. Translation gives CASRRTGGIMGNQPQHF.

This clonotype was counted at least ten times. The V gene is TRBV5-1, the J gene TRBJ2-1, with TRBD2 identical over 13 bases. With 5 bases clipped from V and 5 bases from J, the junction kept 1 base outside the gene matches. The germline V gene has CDR1 SGHRS and CDR2 YFSETQ. This CDR3 spans 14 amino acids. The CDR3 here is CASSGTSGNNEQFF. CDR3 coding DNA: TGCGCCAGCAGTGGGACTAGCGGGAACAATGAGCAGTTCTTC.

The rearrangement uses TRBV30 and TRBJ1-1, with 8 bases that match TRBD1. Germline-derived CDR1 and CDR2 are GTSNPN and SVGIG (reference sequence). The CDR3 extends over 11 amino acids. J lost 8 bases, V lost 5 bases, and 4 bases had no gene match. The CDR3 reads CAWGQGAEAFF. CDR3 coding DNA: TGTGCCTGGGGACAGGGTGCGGAAGCTTTCTTT.

Remarks on this clonotype: One end of the junction is discordant with germline, which a read error may explain. The J gene is TRBJ1-4, the V gene TRBV4-1, with D maybe TRBD1 (6 bases). The CDR3 is 12 amino acids. The germline V gene encodes CDR1 MGHRA and CDR2 YSYEKL. CDR3 coding DNA: TGTGCCAGCGGCCGGACAGTAGAAAAACTGTTTTTT. It specifies CASGRTVEKLFF.